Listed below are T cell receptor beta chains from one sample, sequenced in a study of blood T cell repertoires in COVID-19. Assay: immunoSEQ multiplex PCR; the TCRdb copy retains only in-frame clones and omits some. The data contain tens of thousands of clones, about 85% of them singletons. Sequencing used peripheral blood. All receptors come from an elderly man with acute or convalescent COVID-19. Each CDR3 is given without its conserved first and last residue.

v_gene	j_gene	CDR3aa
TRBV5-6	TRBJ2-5	ASSWTDTLGWETQY
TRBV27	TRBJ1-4	ASSLRRGGEKLF
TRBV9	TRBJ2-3	ASSVGGSGRAPDTQY
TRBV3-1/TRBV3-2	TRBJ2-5	ASSRGDLGETQY
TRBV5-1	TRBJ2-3	ASSISGEHTDTQY
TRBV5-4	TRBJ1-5	ASSLGGQLNQPQH
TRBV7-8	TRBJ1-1	ASKTGTGGSLAMNTEAF
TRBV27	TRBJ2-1	ASSSASGRALDNEQF
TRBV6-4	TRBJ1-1	ASSYLPGQGDTEAF
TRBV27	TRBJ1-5	ASSLSRNSGNQPQH
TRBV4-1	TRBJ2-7	ASSQAGAGYEQY
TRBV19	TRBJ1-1	ASSIGQTKNTEAF
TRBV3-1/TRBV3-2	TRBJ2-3	ASSVFGGSIEDTQY